The T cell receptor (beta chain) described here comes from a study of blood T cell repertoires in COVID-19. Turning to the study itself: The analysed material was cDNA or gDNA that came from T cells, B-cell-depleted T cells, or PBMCs.

Clones were sequenced by immunoSEQ multiplex PCR, and TCRdb holds only the in-frame ones, with some missing. The sample lists 270,000 or so clones, 80% to 90% occurring once. The participants were between roughly 18 and 89 years old and came from roughly 24 US areas. The CDR3 contains 13 residues. Germline V lookup: CDR1 SGHAT, CDR2 FQNNGV. V was shortened by 1 base and J by 5 bases, with 8 bases between the two germline ends. V gene TRBV11-2 combines with J gene TRBJ2-5; TRBD1 might be the D (5 bases). This clonotype was obtained from a woman aged 25 to 39 with acute COVID-19. The sequenced material came from PBMCs or T cells enriched from blood (not recorded which). This chain's CDR3 is CASSLAGSETQYF. The CDR3 nucleotides read TGTGCCAGCAGCTTAGCAGGGTCCGAGACCCAGTACTTC.